Given below is one T cell receptor beta chain in context. The antigen remains undetermined. The data were taken from a study of shared clonotypes between healthy human individuals. Study background: Per donor, three plates held CD4 naive cells, three held CD4 memory, two held CD8 naive and one held CD8 memory. General study points: Clonotypes that were shared across four donors made up 4% to 6% of naive CD4 clonotypes.

The repertoire was sequenced with immunoSEQ multiplex PCR; TCRdb's copy has only in-frame clones and lacks some. The sample carries a few hundred thousand clones, approximately 65% recorded once. V gave up 2 bases and J gave up 4 bases; unmatched junction bases: 13. The CDR3 covers 17 residues. Looked up from germline, CDR1 is SGHTA and CDR2 is FQGNSA. Into CD45RA+ naive and CD45RA-negative memory subsets, the CD4+ cells were split. Sequencing was done on a sample of memory CD4+ T cells sorted from blood. Specified subset: CD45RA-negative fraction. This chain uses TRBV7-2 with TRBJ2-5, with 7 bases identical to TRBD1. The receptor comes from a man aged 30 to 45 in good health. The DNA for the CDR3 is TGTGCCAGCAGCTTAAGAGGTCTGTGGACAGGCCGAGAGACCCAGTACTTC. This translates into CASSLRGLWTGRETQYF. Drawing the rest from reference TRBV7-2 and TRBJ2-5, the complete variable domain is GAGVSQSPSNKVTEKGKDVELRCDPISGHTALYWYRQSLGQGLEFLIYFQGNSAPDKSGLPSDRFSAERTGGSVSTLTIQRTQQEDSAVYLCASSLRGLWTGRETQYFGPGTRLLVL.